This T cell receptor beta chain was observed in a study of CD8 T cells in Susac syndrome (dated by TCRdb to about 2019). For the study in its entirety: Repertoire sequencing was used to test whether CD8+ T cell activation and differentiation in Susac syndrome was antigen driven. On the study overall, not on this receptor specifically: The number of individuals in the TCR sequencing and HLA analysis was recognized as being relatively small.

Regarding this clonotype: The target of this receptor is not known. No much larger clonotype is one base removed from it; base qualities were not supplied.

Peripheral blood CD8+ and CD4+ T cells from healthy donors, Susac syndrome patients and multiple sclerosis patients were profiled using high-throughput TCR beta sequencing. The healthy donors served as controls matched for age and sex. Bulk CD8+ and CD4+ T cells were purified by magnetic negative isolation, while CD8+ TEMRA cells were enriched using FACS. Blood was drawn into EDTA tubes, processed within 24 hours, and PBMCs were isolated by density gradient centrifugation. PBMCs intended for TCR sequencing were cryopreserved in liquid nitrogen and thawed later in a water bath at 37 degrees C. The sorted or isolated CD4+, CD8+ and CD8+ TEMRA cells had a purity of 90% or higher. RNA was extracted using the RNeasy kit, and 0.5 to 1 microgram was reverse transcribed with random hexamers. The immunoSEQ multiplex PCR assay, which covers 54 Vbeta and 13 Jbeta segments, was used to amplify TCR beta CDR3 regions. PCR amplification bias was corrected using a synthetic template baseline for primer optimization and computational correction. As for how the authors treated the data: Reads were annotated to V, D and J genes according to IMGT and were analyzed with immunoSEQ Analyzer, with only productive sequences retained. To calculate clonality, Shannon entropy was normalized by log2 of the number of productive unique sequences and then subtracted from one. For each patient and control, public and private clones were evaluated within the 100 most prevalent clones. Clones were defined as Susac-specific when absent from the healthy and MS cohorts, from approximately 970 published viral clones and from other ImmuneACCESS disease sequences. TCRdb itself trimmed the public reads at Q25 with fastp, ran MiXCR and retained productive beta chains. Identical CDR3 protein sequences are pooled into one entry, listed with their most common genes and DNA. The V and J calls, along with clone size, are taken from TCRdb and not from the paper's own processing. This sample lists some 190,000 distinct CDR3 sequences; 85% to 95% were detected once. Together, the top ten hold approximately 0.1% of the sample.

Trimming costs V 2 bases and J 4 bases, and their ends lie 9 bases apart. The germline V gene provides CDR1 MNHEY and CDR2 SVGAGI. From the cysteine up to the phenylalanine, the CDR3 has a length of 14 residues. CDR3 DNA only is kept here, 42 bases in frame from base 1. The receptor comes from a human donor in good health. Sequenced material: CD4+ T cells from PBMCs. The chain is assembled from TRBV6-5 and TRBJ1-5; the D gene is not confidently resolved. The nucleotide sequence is TGTGCCAGCAGTTACCACCTTGGGAATCAGCCCCAGCATTTT. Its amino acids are CASSYHLGNQPQHF.